This T cell receptor (beta chain) was captured in a study of T cells expressing NK-cell markers. TCRdb reanalyzed the 5' RACE reads and collapses them to one entry per CDR3 protein, without DNA. The record lists 200,000 to 300,000 distinct CDR3 sequences, of which the ten most abundant hold under 0.5%. CDR3 size: 16 residues. Germline values: CDR1 SGHAT, CDR2 FQNNGV. The V and J genes are TRBV11-2 and TRBJ2-5; TCRdb's D call, TRBD1, is unchecked because there is no DNA. This clonotype was obtained from a man younger than 35 in good health. The specimen sequenced was blood T cells: a sorted CD56 or NKG2C T cell subset, CD4+ or CD8+ T cells, or bulk PBMC T cells (not recorded which). CDR3 loop: CASSLKAGRGQETQYF.